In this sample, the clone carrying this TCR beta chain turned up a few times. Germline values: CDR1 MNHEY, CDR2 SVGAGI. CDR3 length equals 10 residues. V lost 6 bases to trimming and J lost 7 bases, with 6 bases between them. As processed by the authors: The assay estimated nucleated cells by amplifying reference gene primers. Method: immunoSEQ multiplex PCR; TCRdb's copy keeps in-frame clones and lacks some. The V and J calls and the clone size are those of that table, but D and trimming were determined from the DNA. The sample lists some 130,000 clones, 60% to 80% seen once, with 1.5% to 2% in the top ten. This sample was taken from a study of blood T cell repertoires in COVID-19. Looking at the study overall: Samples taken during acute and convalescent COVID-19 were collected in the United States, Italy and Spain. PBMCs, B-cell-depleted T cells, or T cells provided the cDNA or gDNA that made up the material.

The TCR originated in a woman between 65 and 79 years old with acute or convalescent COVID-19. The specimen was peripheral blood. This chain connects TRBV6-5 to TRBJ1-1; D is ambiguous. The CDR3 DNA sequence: TGTGCCAGCAGCACGGGTGAAGCTTTCTTT. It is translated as CASSTGEAFF.